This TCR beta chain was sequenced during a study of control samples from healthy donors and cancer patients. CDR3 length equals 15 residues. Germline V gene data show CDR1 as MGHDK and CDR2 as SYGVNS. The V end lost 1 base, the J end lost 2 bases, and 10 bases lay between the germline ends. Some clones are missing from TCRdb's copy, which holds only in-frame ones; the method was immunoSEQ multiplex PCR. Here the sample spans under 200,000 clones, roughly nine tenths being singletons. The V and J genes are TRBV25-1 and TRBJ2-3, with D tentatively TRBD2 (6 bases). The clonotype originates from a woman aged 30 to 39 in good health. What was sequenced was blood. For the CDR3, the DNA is TGTGCCAGCAGTGAATCCCGGGAGATCACAGATACGCAGTATTTT. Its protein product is CASSESREITDTQYF.